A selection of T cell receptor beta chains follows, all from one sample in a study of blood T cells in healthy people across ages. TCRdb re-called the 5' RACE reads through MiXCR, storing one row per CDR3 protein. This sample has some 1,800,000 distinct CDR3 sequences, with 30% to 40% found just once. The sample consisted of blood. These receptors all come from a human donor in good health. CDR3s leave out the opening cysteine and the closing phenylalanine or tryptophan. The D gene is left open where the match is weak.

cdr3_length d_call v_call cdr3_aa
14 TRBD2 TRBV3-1 ASSQRWTSNTDTQY
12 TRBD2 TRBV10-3 AISERTSVETQY
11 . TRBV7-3 ASSPGASYEQH
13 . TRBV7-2 ASSKRDQYTNEQF
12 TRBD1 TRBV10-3 ASRTGQGDTEAF
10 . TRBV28 ASSPGLDEQY
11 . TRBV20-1 SANPRRATEAF
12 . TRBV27 ASSFLGSVREQY
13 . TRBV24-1 ATSDQKGNQETQY
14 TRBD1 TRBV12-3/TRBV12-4 ASSETGTGGFNEQF
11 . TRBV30 AWSVGRGGLQH
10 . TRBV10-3 AIAGTGYEQY
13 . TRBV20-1 SARGGWTLGFGYT
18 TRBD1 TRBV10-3 AISDPSPDRGTVLEDTQY
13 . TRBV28 ASSDEQGNLKGYT
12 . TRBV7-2 ASSFHDMTYGQY
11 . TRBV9 ASSGLPGETQY
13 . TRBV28 ASSPTLLAKNIQY
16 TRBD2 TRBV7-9 ASSFGTSGGPSTDTQY
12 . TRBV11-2 ASSLDLARPSQY
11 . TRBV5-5 ASSLFVSQPQH
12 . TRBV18 AGSPGTVTHEQY
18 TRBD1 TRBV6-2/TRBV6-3 ASSYLGTSTGAKINYGYT
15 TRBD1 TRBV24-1 ATSDRDRGHSHYGYT
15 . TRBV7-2 ASSLEWGYSRRNEQF
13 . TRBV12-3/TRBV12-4 ASSLLDTTYYGYT
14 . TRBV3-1 ASSQEQRSGSSPPH
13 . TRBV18 ASSPPIPEAYGYT
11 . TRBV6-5 ASSTGGANVLT
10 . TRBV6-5 ASSRSNTEAF